The sequence of this T cell receptor (beta chain) was determined in a study of cytomegalovirus exposure and HLA in healthy donors. Overall study results and limits: Follow-up analysis later connected one missense variant in DCLRE1C with trimming of TCR beta V- and J-genes. For most subjects, TCR beta sequences were reported to predict HLA-A and HLA-B alleles with accuracy. The study dropped some indistinguishable V segments, TRBV6-2 and TRBV6-3 among them.

Comments on this clone: Its matching antigen is unknown.

PCR amplification relied on 60 Vbeta primers (plus 13 Jbeta primers). This table comes from immunoSEQ multiplex PCR, and its TCRdb copy is limited to in-frame clones, with some not included. The table has some 150,000 clones, 82% seen once. The CDR3 consists of 15 residues. V lost 2 bases to trimming and J lost 8 bases; unmatched junction nucleotides: 11. CDR1 and CDR2 (germline): MNHEY, SVGAGI. This TCR was sampled from a young man in good health and CMV-seropositive. The chain couples TRBV6-5 to TRBJ2-7; 8 bases line up with TRBD1. Sequences were obtained from PBMCs. In DNA form, the CDR3 reads TGTGCCAGCAGTTACGAACGACAGGGGCCTGACAAGCAGTACTTC. It translates to CASSYERQGPDKQYF.